This TCR beta chain was captured by sequencing in a study of blood T cells in healthy people across ages. Study-level points and caveats: Across the age range, TCR beta diversity per million T cells fell in a roughly linear way. Unsorted PBMC material precluded a definitive naive versus antigen-experienced comparison.

Researchers report isolating at least 7 million PBMCs per sample. Total RNA, at least 5.5 micrograms per sample, came from PBMCs. The use of a sample-barcoded 5' primer and a J-beta primer mix characterized a second PCR of about 6 to 12 cycles. TCRdb reanalysed the 5' RACE reads using MiXCR and keeps one entry per CDR3 protein. Of some 1 million distinct CDR3 sequences in the sample, roughly 45% were seen once. A remark on this clonotype: The antigen is unknown.

This receptor was taken from a woman aged 60-75 years in good health. Sequenced sample: blood.

CDR3 loop: CASSHRREDCEQYF. The CDR3 DNA is TGCGCCAGCAGCCATCGGCGGGAGGACTGCGAGCAGTACTTC. The rearrangement joins TRBV4-1 to TRBJ2-7; the match to TRBD2 covers 8 bases. The germline V gene encodes CDR1 MGHRA and CDR2 YSYEKL. The V and J ends lost 3 bases and 6 bases, in that order; junction bases with no gene match: 7. The CDR3 spans 14 residues.